The source of this TCR beta chain is a study of blood T cell repertoires in COVID-19. Study processing details: The assay estimated nucleated cells by amplifying reference gene primers. TCRdb keeps only in-frame clones here, not all; method: immunoSEQ multiplex PCR. The DNA was the basis for D and trimming; V, J and clone size are from that table. The data hold about 140,000 clones, with about 80% observed a single time. Recovered status applied to Cohort 3 donors who had two consecutive negative PCRs. It also applied to those with clearance or with symptom resolution. Between the trimmed V and J ends, which lost 1 base and 3 bases, there was a span of 10 bases. This CDR3 has 15 residues. Germline assignment: CDR1 LNHDA and CDR2 SQIVND (reference sequence).

Sequences were obtained from PBMCs or T cells enriched from blood (not recorded which). The V gene is TRBV19, the J gene TRBJ1-5; TRBD1 might be the D (5 bases). The TCR sequence derives from a woman in her forties or fifties who had recovered from COVID-19. In nucleotides, the CDR3 is TGTGCCAGTAGTATAGGCAGGGAACTCAATCAGCCCCAGCATTTT. Its protein product is CASSIGRELNQPQHF. Supplemented by reference TRBV19 and TRBJ1-5, the full variable domain reads DGGITQSPKYLFRKEGQNVTLSCEQNLNHDAMYWYRQDPGQGLRLIYYSQIVNDFQKGDIAEGYSVSREKKESFPLTVTSAQKNPTAFYLCASSIGRELNQPQHFGDGTRLSIL.